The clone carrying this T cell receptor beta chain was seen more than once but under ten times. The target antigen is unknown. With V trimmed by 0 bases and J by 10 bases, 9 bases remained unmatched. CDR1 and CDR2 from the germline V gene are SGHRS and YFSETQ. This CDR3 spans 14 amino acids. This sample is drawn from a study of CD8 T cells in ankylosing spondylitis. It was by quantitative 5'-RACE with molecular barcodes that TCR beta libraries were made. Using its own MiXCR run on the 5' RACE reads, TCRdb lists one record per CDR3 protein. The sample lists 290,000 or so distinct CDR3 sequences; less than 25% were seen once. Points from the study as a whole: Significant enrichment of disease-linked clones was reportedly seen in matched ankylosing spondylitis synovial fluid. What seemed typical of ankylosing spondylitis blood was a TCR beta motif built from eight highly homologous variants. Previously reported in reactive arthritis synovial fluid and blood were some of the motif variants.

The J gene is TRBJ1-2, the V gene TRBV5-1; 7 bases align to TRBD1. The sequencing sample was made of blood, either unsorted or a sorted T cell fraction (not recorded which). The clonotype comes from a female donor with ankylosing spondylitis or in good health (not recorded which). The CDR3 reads CASSLDGGGFDYTF. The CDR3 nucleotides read TGCGCCAGCAGCTTGGATGGAGGGGGCTTTGACTACACCTTC.